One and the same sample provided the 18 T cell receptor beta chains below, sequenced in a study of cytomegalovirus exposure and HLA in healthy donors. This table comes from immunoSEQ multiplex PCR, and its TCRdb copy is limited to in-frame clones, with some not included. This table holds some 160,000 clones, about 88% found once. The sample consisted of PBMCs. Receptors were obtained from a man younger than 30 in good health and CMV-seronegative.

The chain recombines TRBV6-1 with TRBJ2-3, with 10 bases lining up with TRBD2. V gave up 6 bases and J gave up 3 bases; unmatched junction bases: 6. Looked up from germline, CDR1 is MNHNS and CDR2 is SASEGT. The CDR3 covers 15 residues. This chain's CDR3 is CASRDIAGGTDTQYF. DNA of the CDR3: TGTGCCAGCAGGGATATAGCGGGGGGTACAGATACGCAGTATTTT.

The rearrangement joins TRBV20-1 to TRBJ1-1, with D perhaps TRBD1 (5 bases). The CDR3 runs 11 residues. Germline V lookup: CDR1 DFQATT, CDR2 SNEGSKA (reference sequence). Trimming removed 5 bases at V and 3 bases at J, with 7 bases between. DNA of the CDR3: TGCAGTGCTGGGGCGGACACTGAAGCTTTCTTT. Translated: CSAGADTEAFF.

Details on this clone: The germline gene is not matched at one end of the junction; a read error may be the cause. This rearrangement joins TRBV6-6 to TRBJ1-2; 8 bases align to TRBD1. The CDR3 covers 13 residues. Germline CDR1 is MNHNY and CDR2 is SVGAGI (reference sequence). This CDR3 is CASSRGSDRGTFF. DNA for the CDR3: TGTGCCAGCAGTCGAGGCTCTGACAGGGGAACATTCTTC.

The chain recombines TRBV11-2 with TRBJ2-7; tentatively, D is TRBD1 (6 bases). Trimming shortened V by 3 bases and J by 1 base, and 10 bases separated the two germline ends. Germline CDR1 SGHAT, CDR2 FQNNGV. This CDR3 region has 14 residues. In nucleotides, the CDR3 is TGTGCCAGCAGCTTGGGACAAGCTTCCTACGAGCAGTACTTC. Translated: CASSLGQASYEQYF. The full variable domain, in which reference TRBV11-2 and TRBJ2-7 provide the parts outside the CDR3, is EAGVAQSPRYKIIEKRQSVAFWCNPISGHATLYWYQQILGQGPKLLIQFQNNGVVDDSQLPKDRFSAERLKGVDSTLKIQPAKLEDSAVYLCASSLGQASYEQYFGPGTRLTVT.

For the CDR3, the DNA is TGTGCCAGCAGCCTTTTAGCGGGAGGCAACACCGGGGAGCTGTTTTTT. Protein sequence: CASSLLAGGNTGELFF. The V gene is TRBV5-4, the J gene TRBJ2-2, with 10 bases identical to TRBD2. CDR1 is SGHNT and CDR2 is YYREEE in the germline V gene (reference sequence). The CDR3 length is 16 residues. The J segment lost 2 bases and the V segment lost 4 bases, leaving 5 bases of the junction unmatched.

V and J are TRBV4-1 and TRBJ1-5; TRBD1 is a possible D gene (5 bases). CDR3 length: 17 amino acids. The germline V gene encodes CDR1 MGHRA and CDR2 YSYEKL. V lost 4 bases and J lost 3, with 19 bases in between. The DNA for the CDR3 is TGCGCCAGCAGCCCAAGGGGCGTTGGGCAGGTCAATCAGCCCCAGCATTTT. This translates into CASSPRGVGQVNQPQHF.

CDR3 loop: CASTPGGGGANVLTF. In nucleotides, the CDR3 is TGTGCCAGCACTCCAGGGGGCGGTGGGGCCAACGTCCTGACTTTC. V gene TRBV18 combines with J gene TRBJ2-6; the match to TRBD1 covers 8 bases. CDR1 KGHSH and CDR2 LQKENI come from the germline V gene. CDR3 length equals 15 residues. Trimming removed 8 bases from V and 3 bases from J; junction bases left unmatched: 6. Combining the CDR3 with reference TRBV18 and TRBJ2-6 gives the whole variable domain NAGVMQNPRHLVRRRGQEARLRCSPMKGHSHVYWYRQLPEEGLKFMVYLQKENIIDESGMPKERFSAEFPKEGPSILRIQQVVRGDSAAYFCASTPGGGGANVLTFGAGSRLTVL.

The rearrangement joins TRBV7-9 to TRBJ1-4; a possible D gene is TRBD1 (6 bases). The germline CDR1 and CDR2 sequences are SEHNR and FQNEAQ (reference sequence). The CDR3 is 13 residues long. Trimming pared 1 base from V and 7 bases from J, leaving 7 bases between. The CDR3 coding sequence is TGTGCCAGCAGCTTAGTACAGGGTGAAAAACTGTTTTTT. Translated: CASSLVQGEKLFF. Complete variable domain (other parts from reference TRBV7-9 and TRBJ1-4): DTGVSQNPRHKITKRGQNVTFRCDPISEHNRLYWYRQTLGQGPEFLTYFQNEAQLEKSRLLSDRFSAERPKGSFSTLEIQRTEQGDSAMYLCASSLVQGEKLFFGSGTQLSVL.

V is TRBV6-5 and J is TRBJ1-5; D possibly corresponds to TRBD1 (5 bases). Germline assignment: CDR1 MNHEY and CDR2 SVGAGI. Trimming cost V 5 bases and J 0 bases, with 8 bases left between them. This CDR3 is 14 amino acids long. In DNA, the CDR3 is TGTGCCAGCAGTCGGACATCTAGCAATCAGCCCCAGCATTTT. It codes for CASSRTSSNQPQHF.

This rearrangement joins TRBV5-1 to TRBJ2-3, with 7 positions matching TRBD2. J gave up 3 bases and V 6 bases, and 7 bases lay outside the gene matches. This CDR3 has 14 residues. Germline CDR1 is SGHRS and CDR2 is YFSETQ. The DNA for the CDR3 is TGCGCCAGCAAGGTTGCGGGAGAGACAGATACGCAGTATTTT. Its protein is CASKVAGETDTQYF. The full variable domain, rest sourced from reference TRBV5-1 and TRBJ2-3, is KAGVTQTPRYLIKTRGQQVTLSCSPISGHRSVSWYQQTPGQGLQFLFEYFSETQRNKGNFPGRFSGRQFSNSRSEMNVSTLELGDSALYLCASKVAGETDTQYFGPGTRLTVL.

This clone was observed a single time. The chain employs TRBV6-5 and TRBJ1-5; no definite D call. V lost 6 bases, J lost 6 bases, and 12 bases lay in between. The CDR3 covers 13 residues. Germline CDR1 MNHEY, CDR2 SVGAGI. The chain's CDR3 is CASRGESGQPQHF. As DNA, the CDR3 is TGTGCCAGCAGGGGTGAGTCGGGTCAGCCCCAGCATTTT.

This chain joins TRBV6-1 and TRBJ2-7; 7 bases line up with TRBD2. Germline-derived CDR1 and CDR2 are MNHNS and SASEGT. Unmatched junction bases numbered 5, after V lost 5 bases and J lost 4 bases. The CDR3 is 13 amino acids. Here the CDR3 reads CASSRVGGYEQYV. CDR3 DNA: TGTGCCAGCAGTAGGGTCGGGGGGTACGAGCAGTACGTC.

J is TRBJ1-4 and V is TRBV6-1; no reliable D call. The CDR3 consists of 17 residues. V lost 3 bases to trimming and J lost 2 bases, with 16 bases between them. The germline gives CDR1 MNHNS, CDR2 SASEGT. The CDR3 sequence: CASSDRTGSGTNEKLFF. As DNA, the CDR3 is TGTGCCAGCAGTGATCGGACGGGAAGTGGGACTAATGAAAAACTGTTTTTT.

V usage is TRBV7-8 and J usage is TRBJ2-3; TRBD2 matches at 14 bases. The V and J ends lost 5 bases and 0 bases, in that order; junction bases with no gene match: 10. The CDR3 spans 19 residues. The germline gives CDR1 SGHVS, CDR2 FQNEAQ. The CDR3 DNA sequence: TGTGCCAGCAGCCCCCGGACTAGCGGGGGGTCCTACAGCACAGATACGCAGTATTTT. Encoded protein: CASSPRTSGGSYSTDTQYF.

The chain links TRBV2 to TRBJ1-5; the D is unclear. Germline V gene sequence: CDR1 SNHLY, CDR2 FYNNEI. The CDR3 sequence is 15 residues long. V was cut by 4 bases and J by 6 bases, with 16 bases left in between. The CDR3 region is CASSVSSSPGQPQHF. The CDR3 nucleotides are TGTGCCAGCAGTGTGAGCTCTTCACCCGGTCAGCCCCAGCATTTT.

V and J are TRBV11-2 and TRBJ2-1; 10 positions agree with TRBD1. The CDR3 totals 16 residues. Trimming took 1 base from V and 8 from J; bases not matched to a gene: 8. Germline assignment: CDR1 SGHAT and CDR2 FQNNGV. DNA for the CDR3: TGTGCCAGCAGCTTAGGAATGGGGACAGGGGCCCATGAGCAGTTCTTC. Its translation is CASSLGMGTGAHEQFF.

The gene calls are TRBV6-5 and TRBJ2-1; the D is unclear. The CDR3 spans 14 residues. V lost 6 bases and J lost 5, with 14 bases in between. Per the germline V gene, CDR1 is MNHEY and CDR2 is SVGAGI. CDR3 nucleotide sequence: TGTGCCAGCAGGATGACTTGGATGAACAATGAGCAGTTCTTC. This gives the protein CASRMTWMNNEQFF.

CDR3 residues: CASSTGETQYF. The CDR3 bases are TGTGCCAGCAGCACCGGAGAGACCCAGTACTTC. The chain joins TRBV7-9 to TRBJ2-5; no reliable D call. This CDR3 spans 11 amino acids. V was cut by 5 bases and J by 4 bases, with 5 bases left in between. Germline values: CDR1 SEHNR, CDR2 FQNEAQ (reference sequence).